This T cell receptor (beta chain) originates from a study of Siglec-9 on CD8 T cells in melanoma. Assay used: immunoSEQ multiplex PCR; TCRdb lists only in-frame clones, some missing. The sample lists 25,000 to 30,000 clones, 75% to 90% occurring once. Study-wide points: In melanoma tumors, a Siglec-9-marked effector memory CD8+ subset reportedly appeared to accumulate.

Comments on this clone: The antigen is undetermined.

This sequence was found in a human donor in good health. Sequenced sample: Siglec-9- CD8+ T cells sorted from blood.

The CDR3 spells CASRDRVYSNQPQHF. The CDR3 DNA sequence: TGTGCCAGTAGGGACAGGGTATATAGCAATCAGCCCCAGCATTTT. The chain is built from TRBV19 and TRBJ1-5; TRBD1 agrees at 8 bases. There are 15 residues in the CDR3. Trimming removed 6 bases from V and 0 bases from J; junction bases left unmatched: 4. Germline loops: CDR1 LNHDA, CDR2 SQIVND (reference sequence). The entire variable domain, with the rest obtained from reference TRBV19 and TRBJ1-5, is as follows: DGGITQSPKYLFRKEGQNVTLSCEQNLNHDAMYWYRQDPGQGLRLIYYSQIVNDFQKGDIAEGYSVSREKKESFPLTVTSAQKNPTAFYLCASRDRVYSNQPQHFGDGTRLSIL.